A selection of T cell receptor beta chains follows, all from one sample in a study of shared T cell receptors in the human thymus. Data came from immunoSEQ multiplex PCR; TCRdb stores just in-frame clones and leaves some out. This sample has some 760,000 clones; approximately 83% occur once, and the top ten carry 0.0095% to 0.013%. The sample was also reused in another study, on human thymus T cells.

Sequencing used thymocytes. All receptors come from a girl under two years old with a congenital heart defect. CDR3s leave out the opening cysteine and the closing phenylalanine or tryptophan.

j_call v_call cdr3_aa
TRBJ2-3 TRBV21-1 ASSKGRPGQASTDTQY
TRBJ2-3 TRBV7-8 ASSLLADEDLREGETDTQY
TRBJ2-1 TRBV4-1 ASSQATIRGSEQF
TRBJ1-5 TRBV28 ASRISRVRELASNQPQH
TRBJ1-1 TRBV6-1 ASSSWRMNTEAF
TRBJ2-1 TRBV6-6 ASRTGTFNEQF
TRBJ2-1 TRBV28 ASSFTSGQGGGNEQF
TRBJ2-7 TRBV6-6 ASTTGGYEQY
TRBJ1-3 TRBV4-3 ASSNYSEEGCSGNTIY
TRBJ2-5 TRBV7-7 ASSHGFAGGKETQY
TRBJ1-2 TRBV11-2 ASSLGRFLETGNGYT
TRBJ2-7 TRBV5-1 ARATEQY
TRBJ2-3 TRBV18 ASSPQGLVGTDTQY
TRBJ2-5 TRBV5-1 ASSWVHERGGTETQY
TRBJ2-1 TRBV6-1 ASSEAIIPRGGTYNEQF
TRBJ2-7 TRBV4-1 ASSQVWDRGTYEQY
TRBJ2-2 TRBV4-1 ASSQERALVKLGELF
TRBJ1-6 TRBV30 AWSVPQGQSSYNSPLH
TRBJ1-1 TRBV2 ASSRVNTEAF
TRBJ2-3 TRBV5-4 ASSLLRLSDSTDTQY
TRBJ1-2 TRBV7-8 ASSYRDRDLDGYT
TRBJ2-5 TRBV5-5 ASSLGKPSVETQY
TRBJ2-7 TRBV6-1 ASSELGMAGDLREQY
TRBJ1-2 TRBV18 ASSPTGRYGYT
TRBJ2-3 TRBV27 ASSKHPAFIDTQY
TRBJ1-5 TRBV6-6 ASSNRWANQPQH
TRBJ1-6 TRBV28 ASSYHPGTVNSPLH
TRBJ2-1 TRBV28 ASSQPKGEGQDSLKYINYNEQF
TRBJ1-1 TRBV5-1 ASSPGGGVGAF